The clone carrying this T cell receptor beta chain appeared a few times. The data were taken from a study of blood T cell repertoires in COVID-19. The CDR3 covers 14 residues. CDR1 and CDR2 (germline): SGHRS, YFSETQ. Germline trimming cut 5 bases from V and 13 bases from J; bases unmatched to any gene: 13. Original data processing: Amplification of reference gene primers was used by the study to estimate nucleated cell counts. Sequenced by immunoSEQ multiplex PCR; TCRdb stores in-frame clones only, minus some. The DNA was the basis for D and trimming; V, J and clone size are from that table. The data hold approximately 120,000 clones, with about 78% observed a single time.

The sample comprised peripheral blood. This chain uses TRBV5-1 with TRBJ2-7; 12 bases are a match to TRBD1. The sequence was obtained from a human donor in a cohort sampled during active or convalescent COVID-19. The CDR3 loop is CASSPGTGGTGHYF. Written as DNA, the CDR3 is TGCGCCAGCAGTCCTGGGACAGGGGGCACCGGTCATTACTTC.